Below are 8 T cell receptor beta chains sequenced from a single sample in a study of Ad26.COV2.S vaccination and SARS-CoV-2 variants. Data came from immunoSEQ multiplex PCR; TCRdb stores just in-frame clones and leaves some out. The sample includes about 440,000 clones, 90% of them seen just once. Regarding treatment: about 20 received Ad26.COV2.S at low or high dose, single or two shots; several received placebo; per-sample allocation not given. The study sampled participants on day 63 after the first vaccine or placebo injection. The sample consisted of peripheral blood, taken in a trial of Ad26.COV2.S vaccine versus placebo. Receptors originate from a person aged 18 to 59 who received the Ad26.COV2.S COVID-19 vaccine or a placebo.

The V gene is TRBV7-3, the J gene TRBJ2-7; 10 nucleotides match TRBD1. Germline V gene lookup returns CDR1 SGHTA and CDR2 FQGTGA. With V trimmed by 2 bases and J by 4 bases, 5 bases remained unmatched. The CDR3 runs to 15 residues. The CDR3 DNA is TGTGCCAGCAGCTTATCCGACAGGGGGCCGTACGAGCAGTACTTC. Translation gives CASSLSDRGPYEQYF.

The chain carries TRBV27 and TRBJ2-5, with D possibly being TRBD2 (6 bases). V was trimmed by 6 bases and J by 2 bases, leaving 25 bases between them. This CDR3 is built from 18 residues. The V gene's germline CDR1 is MNHEY and CDR2 SMNVEV (reference sequence). CDR3 sequence (DNA): TGTGCCAGCAGCCCCGCGGAGGGGTCGGTTTCCCCACAAGAGACCCAGTACTTC. Amino acid sequence: CASSPAEGSVSPQETQYF.

The V and J genes are TRBV3-1 (or the pseudogene TRBV3-2) and TRBJ2-3; no firm D call. Between the trimmed V and J ends, which lost 0 bases and 2 bases, there was a span of 21 bases. The germline V gene encodes CDR1 LGHDT and CDR2 YNNKEL (reference sequence). The CDR3 consists of 19 residues. This CDR3 reads CASSQDLSRTPRLTDTQYF. CDR3 bases: TGTGCCAGCAGCCAAGATCTGTCTAGAACCCCGAGACTCACAGATACGCAGTATTTT.

This clone showed up just a few times. The chain links TRBV9 to TRBJ2-7, with D hard to call. The germline gives CDR1 SGDLS, CDR2 YYNGEE. This CDR3 is built from 11 residues. With 4 bases removed from V and 5 bases from J, the gap between germline ends came to 7 bases. Here the CDR3 reads CASSPPDEQYF. The CDR3 coding sequence is TGTGCCAGCAGCCCTCCGGACGAGCAGTACTTC.

This clone was recorded only once. The genes are TRBV5-1 and TRBJ2-7; 10 nucleotides match TRBD2. The CDR3 is 15 amino acids. J was trimmed by 0 bases and V by 3 bases; bases with no gene match: 3. Germline V gene lookup returns CDR1 SGHRS and CDR2 YFSETQ. Here the CDR3 DNA reads TGCGCCAGCAGCTCGGGACTAGCGAGCTCCTACGAGCAGTACTTC. Its protein product is CASSSGLASSYEQYF.

Details on this clone: This could be a read error, since a much larger clone is one nucleotide away. The chain uses TRBV2 and TRBJ1-5; D unresolved. Germline V lookup: CDR1 SNHLY, CDR2 FYNNEI. Trimming removed 5 bases from V and 0 bases from J, with 2 bases in between. This CDR3 has 12 amino acids. The CDR3 reads CASSPSNQPQHF. The CDR3 coding sequence is TGTGCCAGCAGTCCTAGCAATCAGCCCCAGCATTTT. Full variable domain (outside the CDR3, taken from reference TRBV2 and TRBJ1-5): EPEVTQTPSHQVTQMGQEVILRCVPISNHLYFYWYRQILGQKVEFLVSFYNNEISEKSEIFDDQFSVERPDGSNFTLKIRSTKLEDSAMYFCASSPSNQPQHFGDGTRLSIL.

The chain joins TRBV5-1 to TRBJ2-3; D not resolved. This CDR3 spans 13 amino acids. V gave up 8 bases and J gave up 2 bases, with 12 bases separating them. Germline V lookup: CDR1 SGHRS, CDR2 YFSETQ. The CDR3 reads CASSPLSTDTQYF. CDR3 bases: TGCGCCAGTAGCCCACTGTCCACAGATACGCAGTATTTT.

The CDR3 is CASSPTGGGWGAFF. The DNA for the CDR3 is TGTGCCAGCAGCCCTACAGGGGGCGGCTGGGGAGCTTTCTTT. The chain couples TRBV2 to TRBJ1-1, with 9 nucleotides matching TRBD1. V lost 6 bases to trimming and J lost 10 bases; unmatched junction nucleotides: 12. This CDR3 has 14 amino acids. Germline CDR1 SNHLY, CDR2 FYNNEI. Using reference TRBV2 and TRBJ1-1 for the parts outside the CDR3, the full variable domain is EPEVTQTPSHQVTQMGQEVILRCVPISNHLYFYWYRQILGQKVEFLVSFYNNEISEKSEIFDDQFSVERPDGSNFTLKIRSTKLEDSAMYFCASSPTGGGWGAFFGQGTRLTVV.